The clone carrying this T cell receptor (beta chain) was seen only a few times. Its antigen is as yet unknown. TCRdb ran MiXCR on the 5' RACE reads and lists one entry per CDR3 protein. The table lists hundreds of thousands of distinct CDR3 sequences, about 20% of them singletons. These data belong to a study of identical twins. Findings and limits, study-wide: Fewer insertions were carried by abundant cord blood beta clonotypes, but none was seen in memory repertoires.

The data were also submitted as part of a second study, on T cells expressing NK-cell markers.

The sequence was collected from a woman aged 18-29 years in good health. What was sequenced was PBMCs.

The chain's CDR3 is CSASDTGFGGYTF. CDR3 nucleotide sequence: TGCAGTGCTAGCGATACAGGGTTCGGGGGCTACACCTTC. The V gene is TRBV20-1, the J gene TRBJ1-2; a possible D gene is TRBD1 (6 bases). In germline, CDR1 is DFQATT, CDR2 SNEGSKA (reference sequence). The CDR3 length is 13 residues. V was shortened by 3 bases and J by 8 bases, with 16 bases between the two germline ends.